The rows below give T cell receptor beta chains drawn from one sample of a study of blood T cell repertoires in COVID-19. Sequenced by immunoSEQ multiplex PCR; TCRdb stores in-frame clones only, minus some. Of 180,000 or so clones listed, 81% are singletons. Sequencing was carried out using peripheral blood. The receptor source for this set is a woman between 40 and 55 years old with COVID-19, enrolled during active disease. The CDR3 runs from the conserved cysteine through the conserved F or W. Fields, in order: V gene, D gene, clone size, J gene, CDR3 DNA, CDR3 protein. D genes are given only for firm matches. A row's size may be missing; if present it is once, few, many or a size class.

V gene: TRBV3-1/TRBV3-2; D gene: -; clone size: once; J gene: TRBJ1-3; CDR3 DNA: TGTGCCAGCAGCCCGGGGTACACCATATATTTT; CDR3 protein: CASSPGYTIYF
V gene: TRBV6-1; D gene: -; clone size: -; J gene: TRBJ1-2; CDR3 DNA: TGTGCCAGCAGTGACATACAGGGCGAGTATGGCTACACCTTC; CDR3 protein: CASSDIQGEYGYTF
V gene: TRBV4-1; D gene: -; clone size: -; J gene: TRBJ2-7; CDR3 DNA: TGCGCCAGCAGCCAAGACCAGCGGAATTACGAGCAGTACTTC; CDR3 protein: CASSQDQRNYEQYF
V gene: TRBV5-5; D gene: TRBD1; clone size: -; J gene: TRBJ2-2; CDR3 DNA: TGTGCCAGCAGCACCGGGACAGTCACCGGGGAGCTGTTTTTT; CDR3 protein: CASSTGTVTGELFF
V gene: TRBV21-1; D gene: -; clone size: few; J gene: TRBJ2-6; CDR3 DNA: TGTGCCAGCAGCAAGGGACAGGGGATAGCCAACGTCCTGACTTTC; CDR3 protein: CASSKGQGIANVLTF
V gene: TRBV19; D gene: -; clone size: -; J gene: TRBJ1-2; CDR3 DNA: TGTGCCAGTAGTATCAGAGGAGGGAACTATGGCTACACCTTC; CDR3 protein: CASSIRGGNYGYTF
V gene: TRBV10-1; D gene: -; clone size: -; J gene: TRBJ1-5; CDR3 DNA: TGCGCCAGCTCCGTCGGGCGGGATCAGCCCCAGCATTTT; CDR3 protein: CASSVGRDQPQHF
V gene: TRBV27; D gene: TRBD2; clone size: -; J gene: TRBJ2-5; CDR3 DNA: TGTGCCAGTCGCGCGTATAGCGGGACCGAGACCCAGTACTTC; CDR3 protein: CASRAYSGTETQYF
V gene: TRBV19; D gene: TRBD1; clone size: few; J gene: TRBJ1-2; CDR3 DNA: TGTGCCAGTAGTGAGCCGGGACAGGGGAAATATGGCTACACCTTC; CDR3 protein: CASSEPGQGKYGYTF
V gene: TRBV19; D gene: TRBD2; clone size: -; J gene: TRBJ2-5; CDR3 DNA: TGTGCCAGTAGTCTGGAGGGAGGGGTCCAAGAGACCCAGTACTTC; CDR3 protein: CASSLEGGVQETQYF
V gene: TRBV30; D gene: TRBD2; clone size: -; J gene: TRBJ2-7; CDR3 DNA: TGTGCCTGGAGTGTACCGGGACTAGTAGTATACGAGCAGTACTTC; CDR3 protein: CAWSVPGLVVYEQYF
V gene: TRBV9; D gene: -; clone size: many; J gene: TRBJ2-5; CDR3 DNA: TGTGCCAGCAGCGTAGGGCCGGGAGAGACCCAGTACTTC; CDR3 protein: CASSVGPGETQYF
V gene: TRBV7-8; D gene: TRBD1; clone size: -; J gene: TRBJ1-6; CDR3 DNA: TGTGCCAGCAGCTTGGGACAGGGTGGTAGTAATTCACCCCTCCACTTT; CDR3 protein: CASSLGQGGSNSPLHF
V gene: TRBV5-4; D gene: -; clone size: -; J gene: TRBJ2-2; CDR3 DNA: TGTGCCAGCAGCTTAGCGGGCTACACCGGGGAGCTGTTTTTT; CDR3 protein: CASSLAGYTGELFF
V gene: TRBV18; D gene: -; clone size: -; J gene: TRBJ1-1; CDR3 DNA: TGTGCCAGCTCACCTGCGACGGGTGAAGCTTTCTTT; CDR3 protein: CASSPATGEAFF
V gene: TRBV6-1; D gene: TRBD2; clone size: -; J gene: TRBJ2-1; CDR3 DNA: TGTGCCAGCAGTGAAGGCGCGGGGGATGAGCAGTTCTTC; CDR3 protein: CASSEGAGDEQFF
V gene: TRBV27; D gene: -; clone size: few; J gene: TRBJ1-4; CDR3 DNA: TGTGCCAGCAGTCGAACAAGGGGTGCAGTTAATGAAAAACTGTTTTTT; CDR3 protein: CASSRTRGAVNEKLFF
V gene: TRBV27; D gene: TRBD2; clone size: -; J gene: TRBJ2-1; CDR3 DNA: TGTGCCAGCTCTCTAGCGGGGCATAATGAGCAGTTCTTC; CDR3 protein: CASSLAGHNEQFF
V gene: TRBV5-4; D gene: TRBD1; clone size: -; J gene: TRBJ2-4; CDR3 DNA: TGTGCCAGCAGCAAACAGCAGACAGGGAAAAACATTCAGTACTTC; CDR3 protein: CASSKQQTGKNIQYF
V gene: TRBV6-5; D gene: -; clone size: -; J gene: TRBJ1-5; CDR3 DNA: TGTGCCAGCAGGCTAAAGGGGGAAGTAAATCAGCCCCAGCATTTT; CDR3 protein: CASRLKGEVNQPQHF
V gene: TRBV2; D gene: -; clone size: -; J gene: TRBJ1-5; CDR3 DNA: TGTGCCAGCAGTGCAATCTTGGGGGCGCGAGATCAGCCCCAGCATTTT; CDR3 protein: CASSAILGARDQPQHF